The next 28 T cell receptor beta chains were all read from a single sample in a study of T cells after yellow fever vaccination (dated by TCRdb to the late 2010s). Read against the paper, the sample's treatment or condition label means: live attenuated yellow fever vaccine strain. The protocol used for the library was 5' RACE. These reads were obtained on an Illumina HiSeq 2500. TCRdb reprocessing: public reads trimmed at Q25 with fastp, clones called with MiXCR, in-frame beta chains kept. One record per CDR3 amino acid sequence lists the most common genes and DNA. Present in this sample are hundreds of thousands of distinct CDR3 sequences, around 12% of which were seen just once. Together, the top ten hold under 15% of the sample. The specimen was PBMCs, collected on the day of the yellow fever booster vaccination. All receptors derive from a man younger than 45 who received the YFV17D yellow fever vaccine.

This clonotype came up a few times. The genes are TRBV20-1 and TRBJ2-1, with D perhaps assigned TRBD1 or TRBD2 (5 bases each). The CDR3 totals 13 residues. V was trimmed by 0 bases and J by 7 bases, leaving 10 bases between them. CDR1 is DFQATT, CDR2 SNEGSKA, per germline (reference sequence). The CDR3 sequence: CSARDRDLNEQFF. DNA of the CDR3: TGCAGTGCTAGAGATCGGGACCTAAATGAGCAGTTCTTC.

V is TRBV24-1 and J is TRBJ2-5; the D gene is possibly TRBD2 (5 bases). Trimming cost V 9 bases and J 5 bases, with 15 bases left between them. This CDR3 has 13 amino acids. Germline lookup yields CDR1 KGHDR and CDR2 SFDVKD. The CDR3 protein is CATAGGGSETQYF. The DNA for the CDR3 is TGTGCCACCGCCGGAGGTGGGAGCGAGACCCAGTACTTC.

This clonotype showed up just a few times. In DNA form, the CDR3 reads TGTGCCAGCAGTTTCGGACAGGCGGAAGGCGAGCAGTACTTC. Translated: CASSFGQAEGEQYF. This chain uses TRBV12-3 or TRBV12-4 with TRBJ2-7; 7 bases are shared with TRBD1. The CDR3 totals 14 residues. V lost 3 bases and J lost 6; bases outside the gene matches: 8.

The CDR3 coding sequence is TGTGCCAGCAGCCCGAGTAAAGCTCCGTTTTTT. It encodes CASSPSKAPFF. J is TRBJ1-4 and V is TRBV11-3; D remains ambiguous. The V gene lost 5 bases and the J gene lost 16 bases, with 14 bases spanning the gap. The germline gives CDR1 SGHNT, CDR2 YENEEA. The CDR3 totals 11 residues.

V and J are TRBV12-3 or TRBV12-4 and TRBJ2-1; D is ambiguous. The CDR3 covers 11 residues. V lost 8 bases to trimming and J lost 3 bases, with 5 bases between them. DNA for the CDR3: TGTGCCAGCCAAGACTACAATGAGCAGTTCTTC. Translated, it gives CASQDYNEQFF.

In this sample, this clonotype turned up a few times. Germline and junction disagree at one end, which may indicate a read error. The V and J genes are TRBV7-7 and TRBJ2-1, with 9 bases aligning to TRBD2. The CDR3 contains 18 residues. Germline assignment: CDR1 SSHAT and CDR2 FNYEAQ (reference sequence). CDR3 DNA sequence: TGTGCTAGCAGCGCCTGGGTAGCGGGAGCAAAGTCCTACAATGAGCAGTTCTTC. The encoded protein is CASSAWVAGAKSYNEQFF.

CDR3 sequence reads: CSARDEGWSTDTQYF. Here the CDR3 DNA reads TGCAGTGCTAGAGATGAGGGGTGGAGCACAGATACGCAGTATTTT. This chain connects TRBV20-1 to TRBJ2-3; TRBD1 or TRBD2 may be the D gene (5 bases each). The germline CDR1 and CDR2 sequences are DFQATT and SNEGSKA (reference sequence). The V gene lost 0 bases and the J gene lost 0 bases, with 10 bases spanning the gap. The CDR3 is 15 residues long.

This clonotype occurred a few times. In DNA form, the CDR3 reads TGCGCCAGCAGCGCGACTAGCGGGAGTTGGGAGCAGTACTTC. This encodes CASSATSGSWEQYF. The chain joins TRBV5-1 to TRBJ2-7; 12 bases fit TRBD2. CDR3 length equals 14 residues. The trim removed 4 bases at V and 7 bases at J, leaving 6 bases unmatched. CDR1 is SGHRS, CDR2 YFSETQ, per germline.

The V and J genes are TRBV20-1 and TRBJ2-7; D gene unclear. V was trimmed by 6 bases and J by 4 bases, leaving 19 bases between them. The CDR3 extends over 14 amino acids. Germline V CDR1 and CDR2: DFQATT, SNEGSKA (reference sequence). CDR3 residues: CSATPLGRGYEQYF. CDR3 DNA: TGCAGTGCCACCCCCCTTGGGCGTGGGTACGAGCAGTACTTC.

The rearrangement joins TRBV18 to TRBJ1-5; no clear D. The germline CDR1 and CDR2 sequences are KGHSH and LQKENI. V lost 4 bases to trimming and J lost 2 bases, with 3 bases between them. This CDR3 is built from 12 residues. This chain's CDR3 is CASSQRNQPQHF. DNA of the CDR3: TGTGCCAGCTCACAGCGCAATCAGCCCCAGCATTTT.

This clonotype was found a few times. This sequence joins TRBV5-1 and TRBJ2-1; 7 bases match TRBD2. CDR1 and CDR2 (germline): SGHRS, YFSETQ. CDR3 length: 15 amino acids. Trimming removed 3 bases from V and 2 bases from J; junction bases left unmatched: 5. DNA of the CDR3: TGCGCCAGCAGCTCGGGGGGACTCACCTACAATGAGCAGTTCTTC. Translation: CASSSGGLTYNEQFF.

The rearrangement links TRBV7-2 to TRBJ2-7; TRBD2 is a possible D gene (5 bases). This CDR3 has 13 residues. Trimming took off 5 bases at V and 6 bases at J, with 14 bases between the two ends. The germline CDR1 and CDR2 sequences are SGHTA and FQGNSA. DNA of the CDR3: TGTGCCAGCAGCCCCCCCGCTAGCTTCGAGCAGTACTTC. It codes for CASSPPASFEQYF.

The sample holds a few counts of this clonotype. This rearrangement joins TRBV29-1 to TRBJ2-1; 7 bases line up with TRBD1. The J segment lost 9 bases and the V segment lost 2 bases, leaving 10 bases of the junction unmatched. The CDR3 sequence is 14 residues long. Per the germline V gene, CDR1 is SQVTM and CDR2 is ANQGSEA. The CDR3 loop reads CSVETGQISREQFF. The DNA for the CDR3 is TGCAGCGTTGAAACGGGACAGATAAGTCGTGAGCAGTTCTTC.

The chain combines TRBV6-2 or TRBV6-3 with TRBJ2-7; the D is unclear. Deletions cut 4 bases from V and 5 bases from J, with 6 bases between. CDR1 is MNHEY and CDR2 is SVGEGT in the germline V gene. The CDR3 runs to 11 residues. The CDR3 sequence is CASSWQDEQYF. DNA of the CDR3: TGTGCCAGCAGTTGGCAGGACGAGCAGTACTTC.

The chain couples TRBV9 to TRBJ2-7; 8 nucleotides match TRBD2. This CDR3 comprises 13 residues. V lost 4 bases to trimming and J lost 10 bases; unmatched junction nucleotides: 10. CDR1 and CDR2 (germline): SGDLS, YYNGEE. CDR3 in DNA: TGTGCCAGCAGCCCAAGCGGGAGTTTCGGTCAGTACTTC. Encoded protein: CASSPSGSFGQYF.

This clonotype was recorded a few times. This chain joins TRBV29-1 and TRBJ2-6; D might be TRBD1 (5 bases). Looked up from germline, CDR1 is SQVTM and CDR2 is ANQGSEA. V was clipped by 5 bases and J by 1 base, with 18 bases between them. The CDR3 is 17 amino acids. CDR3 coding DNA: TGCAGCGTTTTGGGCAGGGATAGGACATCTGGGGCCAACGTCCTGACTTTC. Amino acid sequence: CSVLGRDRTSGANVLTF.

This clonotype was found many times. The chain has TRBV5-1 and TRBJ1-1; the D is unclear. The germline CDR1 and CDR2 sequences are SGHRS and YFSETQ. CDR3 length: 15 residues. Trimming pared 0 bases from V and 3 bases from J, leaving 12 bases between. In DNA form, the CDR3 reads TGCGCCAGCAGCTTGGTTCCGGGGAGGTACACTGAAGCTTTCTTT. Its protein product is CASSLVPGRYTEAFF.

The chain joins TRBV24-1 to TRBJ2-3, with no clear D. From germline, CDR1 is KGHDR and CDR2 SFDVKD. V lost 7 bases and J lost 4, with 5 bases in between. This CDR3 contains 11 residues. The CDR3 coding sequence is TGTGCCACCAGGGACGCAGATACGCAGTATTTT. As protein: CATRDADTQYF.

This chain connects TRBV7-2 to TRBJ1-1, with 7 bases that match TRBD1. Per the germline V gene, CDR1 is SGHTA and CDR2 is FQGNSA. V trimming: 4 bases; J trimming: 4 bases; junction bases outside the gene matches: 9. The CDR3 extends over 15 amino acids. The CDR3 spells CASSSGGGFSTEAFF. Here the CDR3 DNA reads TGTGCCAGCAGCTCAGGGGGGGGGTTTTCCACTGAAGCTTTCTTT.

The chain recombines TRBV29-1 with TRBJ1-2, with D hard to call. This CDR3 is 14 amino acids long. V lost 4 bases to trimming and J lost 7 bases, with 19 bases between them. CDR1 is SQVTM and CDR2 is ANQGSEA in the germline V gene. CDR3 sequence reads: CSVVVGSSPLGYTF. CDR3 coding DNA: TGCAGCGTTGTAGTCGGCTCATCTCCCCTTGGCTACACCTTC.

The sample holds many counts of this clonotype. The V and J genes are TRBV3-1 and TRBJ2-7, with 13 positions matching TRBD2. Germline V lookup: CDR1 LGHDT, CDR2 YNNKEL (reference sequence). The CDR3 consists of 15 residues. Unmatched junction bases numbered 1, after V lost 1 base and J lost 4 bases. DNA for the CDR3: TGTGCCAGCAGCCAAGGGACTAGCGGGAGTTACGAGCAGTACTTC. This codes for CASSQGTSGSYEQYF.

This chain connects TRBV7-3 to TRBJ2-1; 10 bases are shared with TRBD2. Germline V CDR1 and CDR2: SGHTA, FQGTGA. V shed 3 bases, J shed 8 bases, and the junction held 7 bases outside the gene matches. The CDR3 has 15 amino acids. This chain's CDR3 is CASSLASGSRYEQFF. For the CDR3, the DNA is TGTGCCAGCAGCTTGGCTAGCGGGAGTCGGTATGAGCAGTTCTTC.

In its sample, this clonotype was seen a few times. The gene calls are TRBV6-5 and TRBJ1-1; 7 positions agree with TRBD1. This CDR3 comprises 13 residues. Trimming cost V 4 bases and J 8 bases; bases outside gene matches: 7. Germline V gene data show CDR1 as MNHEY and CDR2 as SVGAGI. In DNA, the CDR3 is TGTGCCAGCAGTTCCGACAGGGTCGGGGAAGCTTTCTTT. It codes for CASSSDRVGEAFF.

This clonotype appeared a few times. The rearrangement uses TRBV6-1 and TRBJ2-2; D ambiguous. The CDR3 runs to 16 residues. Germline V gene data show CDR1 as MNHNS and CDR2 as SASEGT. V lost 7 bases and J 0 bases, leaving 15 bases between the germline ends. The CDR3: CASTLGKTSNTGELFF. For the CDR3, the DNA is TGTGCCAGCACCCTAGGGAAGACATCGAACACCGGGGAGCTGTTTTTT.

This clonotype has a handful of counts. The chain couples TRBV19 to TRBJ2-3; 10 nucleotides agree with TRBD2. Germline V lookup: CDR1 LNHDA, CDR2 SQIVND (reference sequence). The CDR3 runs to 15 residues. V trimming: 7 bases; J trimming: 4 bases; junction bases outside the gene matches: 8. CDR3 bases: TGTGCCAGTACTCCGGGACTAGCGAGATCAGATACGCAGTATTTT. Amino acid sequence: CASTPGLARSDTQYF.

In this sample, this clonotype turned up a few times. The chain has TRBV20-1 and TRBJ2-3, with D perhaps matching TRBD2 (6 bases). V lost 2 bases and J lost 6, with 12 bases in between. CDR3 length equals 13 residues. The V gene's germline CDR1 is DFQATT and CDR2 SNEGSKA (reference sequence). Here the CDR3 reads CSARHPGGDTQYF. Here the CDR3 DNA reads TGCAGTGCTAGACATCCTGGGGGGGATACGCAGTATTTT.

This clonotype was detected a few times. This CDR3 is CASGSTSETPDTQYF. The CDR3, as DNA: TGTGCCAGCGGGTCAACTAGCGAAACGCCAGATACGCAGTATTTT. The chain has TRBV12-3 or TRBV12-4 and TRBJ2-3; TRBD2 matches at 7 bases. The CDR3 spans 15 residues. V lost 8 bases to trimming and J lost 4 bases; unmatched junction nucleotides: 12.

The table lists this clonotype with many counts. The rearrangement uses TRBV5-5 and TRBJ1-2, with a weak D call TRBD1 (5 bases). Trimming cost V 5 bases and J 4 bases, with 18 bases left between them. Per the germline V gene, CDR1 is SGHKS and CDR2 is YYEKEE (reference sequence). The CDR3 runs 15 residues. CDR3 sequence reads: CASSIPSGTSYGYTF. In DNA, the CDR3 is TGTGCCAGCAGTATACCCTCCGGGACGTCCTATGGCTACACCTTC.